One sample yielded the 5 T cell receptor beta chains listed below, sequenced in a study of cytomegalovirus exposure and HLA in healthy donors. Amplification used 60 Vbeta primers and 13 Jbeta primers. Data came from immunoSEQ multiplex PCR; TCRdb stores just in-frame clones and leaves some out. This sample has 100,000 to 150,000 clones, with about 83% found just once. The sequenced material came from PBMCs. All receptors come from a man younger than 45 in good health and CMV-seronegative.

This clone has just a few counts. The chain uses TRBV6-5 and TRBJ1-4, with a tentative D call TRBD1 (6 bases). Germline V lookup: CDR1 MNHEY, CDR2 SVGAGI. V lost 4 bases to trimming and J lost 9 bases, with 21 bases between them. The CDR3 has 16 amino acids. The CDR3 coding sequence is TGTGCCAGCAGTTTCCTTGACAGGAGACGAGCGAAAAAACTGTTTTTT. As protein: CASSFLDRRRAKKLFF.

V usage is TRBV10-3 and J usage is TRBJ2-2; perhaps TRBD1 as D (6 bases). Between the trimmed V and J ends, which lost 0 bases and 0 bases, there was a span of 26 bases. This CDR3 spans 22 amino acids. Looked up from germline, CDR1 is ENHRY and CDR2 is SYGVKD. The CDR3 coding sequence is TGTGCCATCAGTGAGTCAACCACAGGGCCGCCGACGGGTCGACCGAACACCGGGGAGCTGTTTTTT. This translates into CAISESTTGPPTGRPNTGELFF.

The V gene is TRBV9, the J gene TRBJ1-1, with D maybe TRBD1 (6 bases). Between the trimmed V and J ends, which lost 4 bases and 1 base, there was a span of 8 bases. Germline V gene lookup returns CDR1 SGDLS and CDR2 YYNGEE. The CDR3 is 13 amino acids. CDR3 sequence reads: CASSSDRNTEAFF. The DNA for the CDR3 is TGTGCCAGCAGCTCGGACAGGAACACTGAAGCTTTCTTT.

The rearrangement uses TRBV9 and TRBJ1-1, with 7 bases aligning to TRBD1. Unmatched junction bases numbered 6, after V lost 0 bases and J lost 4 bases. Germline V gene sequence: CDR1 SGDLS, CDR2 YYNGEE. This CDR3 spans 15 amino acids. CDR3 amino acids: CASSVEGRTGTEAFF. Written as DNA, the CDR3 is TGTGCCAGCAGCGTAGAAGGTCGGACAGGCACTGAAGCTTTCTTT.

The chain employs TRBV5-1 and TRBJ2-5; 9 bases agree with TRBD1. Germline CDR1 and CDR2: SGHRS and YFSETQ. Losses at the gene ends were 4 bases for V and 5 bases for J; bases not matched to a gene: 6. The CDR3 loop spans 14 amino acids. The CDR3 spells CASSATGGGETQYF. In DNA form, the CDR3 reads TGCGCCAGCAGCGCCACAGGGGGCGGTGAGACCCAGTACTTC.